The source of this TCR beta chain is a study of T-cell reconstitution after alpha-beta-depleted transplantation in children. Unique molecular identifiers were used in preparing the TCRbeta library. Using its own MiXCR run on the PCR reads, TCRdb lists one record per CDR3 protein. The table records almost 250,000 distinct CDR3 sequences, roughly 23% of them present only once. CDR3 length: 12 residues. Germline V CDR1 and CDR2: SQVTM, ANQGSEA. V was clipped by 5 bases and J by 0 bases, with 7 bases between them. Broader study findings: Reported findings indicate that, about two months after transplant, alpha-beta T cells came from several hundred expanded clones, which were derived from non-depleted graft cells.

As regards this clonotype: What it binds is unknown.

The origin of this receptor is a girl between 2 and 10 years old with Fanconi anemia, due to receive a stem cell transplant. The sequences come from PBMCs, collected before TCRalphabeta/CD19-depleted stem cell transplant. The V and J genes are TRBV29-1 and TRBJ1-2; D may be TRBD1 (5 bases). CDR3 coding DNA: TGCAGCGTTCTCAGGGCTAACTATGGCTACACCTTC. Translating gives CSVLRANYGYTF. The complete variable domain, with remaining parts taken from reference TRBV29-1 and TRBJ1-2, reads SAVISQKPSRDICQRGTSLTIQCQVDSQVTMMFWYRQQPGQSLTLIATANQGSEATYESGFVIDKFPISRPNLTFSTLTVSNMSPEDSSIYLCSVLRANYGYTFGSGTRLTVV.